This T cell receptor beta chain derives from a study of prognosis after radiotherapy for stage I lung cancer. Study overall: There were around 15 patients with newly diagnosed primary stage I lung tumors and several patients with oligometastatic NSCLC after surgical resection of the primary tumor. In roughly twelve patients the tumors were adenocarcinoma, and in about seven they were squamous cell carcinoma.

This clonotype was counted ten times or more. Its matching antigen is unknown. General study points: Reportedly, metastasis status was linked to differences in TRBV and TRBJ usage frequencies.

Germline V gene data show CDR1 as KGHDR and CDR2 as SFDVKD. The junction had 3 bases not matched to a gene; V was cut back by 3 bases and J by 5 bases. This CDR3 region has 15 residues. Researchers used two-round multiplex PCR to amplify TCR beta CDR3 starting from genomic DNA. Initially, in first-round PCR, primers specific to each TRBV and TRBJ gene were used. TCRdb reprocessed the multiplex PCR reads via MiXCR and lists one record per CDR3 protein. The repertoire has about 59,000 distinct CDR3 sequences, 26% of them found once; the top ten carry roughly 7.5%. A volume of approximately 6.5 milliliters of peripheral blood was collected by draw at each of two time points.

This chain connects TRBV24-1 to TRBJ1-4; 9 bases agree with TRBD1. The receptor was derived from a donor of 50 years or more with non-small cell lung cancer. Sequenced here: PBMCs, sampled before or after stereotactic body radiation therapy (not recorded which). CDR3 protein: CATSDGTGLNEKLFF. In nucleotides, the CDR3 is TGTGCCACCAGTGATGGGACAGGGTTGAATGAAAAACTGTTTTTT.